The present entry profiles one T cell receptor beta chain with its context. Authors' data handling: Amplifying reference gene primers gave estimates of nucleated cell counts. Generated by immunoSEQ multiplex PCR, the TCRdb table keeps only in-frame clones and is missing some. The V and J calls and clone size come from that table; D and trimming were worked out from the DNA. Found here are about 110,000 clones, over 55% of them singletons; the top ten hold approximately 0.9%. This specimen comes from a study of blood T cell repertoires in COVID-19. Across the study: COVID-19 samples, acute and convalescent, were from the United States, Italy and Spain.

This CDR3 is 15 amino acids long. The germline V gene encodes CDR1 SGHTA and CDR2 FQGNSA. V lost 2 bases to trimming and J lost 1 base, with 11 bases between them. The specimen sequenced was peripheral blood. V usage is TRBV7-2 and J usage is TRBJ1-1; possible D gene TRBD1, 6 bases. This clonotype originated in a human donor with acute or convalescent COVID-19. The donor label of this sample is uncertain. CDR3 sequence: CASSLQTGSNTEAFF. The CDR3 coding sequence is TGTGCCAGCAGCTTACAGACAGGATCGAACACTGAAGCTTTCTTT.